Reported below is one T cell receptor beta chain. Within 2 weeks of study entry, exposed participants had contacted a PCR-confirmed or clinician-diagnosed COVID-19 case. The data derive from a study of blood T cell repertoires in COVID-19. In the source study's methods: Reference gene primer amplification yielded estimated nucleated cell counts. TCRdb keeps only in-frame clones here, not all; method: immunoSEQ multiplex PCR. V and J calls and clone size are as listed in that table; D and trimming were resolved from the DNA. The sample lists 130,000 to 150,000 clones, around 83% occurring once. The V end lost 6 bases, the J end lost 5 bases, and 11 bases lay between the germline ends. Germline lookup yields CDR1 MGHRA and CDR2 YSYEKL. The CDR3 is 14 amino acids.

This sequence was found in a woman in her forties or fifties who had been exposed to COVID-19. The V gene is TRBV4-1, the J gene TRBJ1-6, with D maybe TRBD1 (5 bases). The sequenced sample was PBMCs or T cells enriched from blood (not recorded which). The CDR3: CASRYQGNNSPLHF. CDR3 sequence (DNA): TGCGCCAGCAGATATCAGGGAAATAATTCACCCCTCCACTTT.